The 12 T cell receptor beta chains in this list originate from one sample, sequenced in a study of response to subunit inactivated influenza vaccine. TCRdb used MiXCR to reprocess the RT-PCR reads, holding one entry per CDR3 protein. The table includes about 570,000 distinct CDR3 sequences, about 12% detected once. The specimen was PBMCs from blood, collected on the day of vaccination. These receptors all come from a man aged 50 to 59 who received an inactivated influenza vaccine.

This clonotype was observed many times. This chain joins TRBV29-1 and TRBJ2-7; unclear D gene. CDR1 and CDR2 (germline): SQVTM, ANQGSEA. Trimming removed 4 bases at V and 0 bases at J, with 10 bases between. The CDR3 sequence is 13 residues long. This CDR3 is CSVVGRNSYEQYF. Here the CDR3 DNA reads TGCAGCGTTGTCGGACGGAACTCCTACGAGCAGTACTTC.

The chain joins TRBV15 to TRBJ1-5; D gene uncertain. V lost 5 bases, J lost 3 bases, and 14 bases lay in between. The CDR3 is 15 residues long. CDR1 LNHNV and CDR2 YYDKDF come from the germline V gene (reference sequence). The CDR3 DNA reads as TGTGCCACCAGCTCGACACGAGGGAACAATCAGCCCCAGCATTTT. As protein: CATSSTRGNNQPQHF.

The table lists this clonotype with a few counts. The rearrangement links TRBV27 to TRBJ1-5; D is ambiguous. Deletions cut 9 bases from V and 1 base from J, with 16 bases between. The CDR3 has 15 amino acids. Germline assignment: CDR1 MNHEY and CDR2 SMNVEV (reference sequence). DNA for the CDR3: TGTGCCAGTTCTTTGGGGAAAGGGAGCAATCAGCCCCAGCATTTT. This sequence encodes CASSLGKGSNQPQHF.

This clonotype is a singleton in its sample. This chain joins TRBV18 and TRBJ2-7; 9 bases match TRBD2. V was pared by 5 bases and J by 4 bases, with 21 bases of the junction left unmatched. Looked up from germline, CDR1 is KGHSH and CDR2 is LQKENI. The CDR3 runs 19 residues. CDR3 residues: CASSTTQWGPSGTEYEQYF. The CDR3 nucleotides are TGTGCCAGCTCAACCACCCAGTGGGGTCCTAGCGGGACTGAATACGAGCAGTACTTC.

The chain is built from TRBV20-1 and TRBJ1-4, with D maybe TRBD1 (6 bases). CDR3 length equals 15 residues. The ends were cut back, 0 bases at V and 0 bases at J, with 8 bases in the middle. The germline CDR1 and CDR2 sequences are DFQATT and SNEGSKA (reference sequence). The CDR3 bases are TGCAGTGCTAGAGATCGACAGGCAACTAATGAAAAACTGTTTTTT. Translation: CSARDRQATNEKLFF.

For this clonotype: Sequence at one end of the junction differs from germline and may be a read error. The rearrangement uses TRBV7-9 and TRBJ2-5; D is unclear. Germline lookup yields CDR1 SEHNR and CDR2 FQNEAQ (reference sequence). The CDR3 runs 13 residues. The CDR3 region is CASSLDAQATQYF. CDR3 nucleotides: TGTGCCAGCAGCTTAGATGCACAAGCGACCCAGTACTTC.

This chain uses TRBV3-1 with TRBJ2-7; tentative D call: TRBD1 (5 bases). Germline CDR1 LGHDT, CDR2 YNNKEL (reference sequence). The CDR3 runs 14 residues. Trimming removed 4 bases from V and 5 bases from J, with 15 bases in between. CDR3 DNA sequence: TGTGCCAGCAGCCCCCCTCCAGGGAACAACGAGCAGTACTTC. Translated: CASSPPPGNNEQYF.

The chain uses TRBV16 and TRBJ2-7; perhaps TRBD1 as D (6 bases). CDR3 length: 18 amino acids. Trimming removed 7 bases from V and 0 bases from J, with 25 bases in between. CDR1 KGHSY and CDR2 FQNENV come from the germline V gene. The CDR3 DNA sequence: TGTGCCAGCACCCGAGGCTGGAACCAGGGGAAACCCTCCTACGAGCAGTACTTC. It is translated as CASTRGWNQGKPSYEQYF.

The rearrangement links TRBV10-3 to TRBJ2-5; a weak D match, TRBD2 (6 bases). The CDR3 runs 13 residues. The V end was cut by 7 bases, the J end by 5 bases, with 14 bases between. CDR1 and CDR2 (germline): ENHRY, SYGVKD. CDR3 sequence: CAIKSTAGETQYF. CDR3 sequence (DNA): TGTGCCATCAAGAGCACCGCGGGGGAGACCCAGTACTTC.

The chain links TRBV19 to TRBJ2-2; maybe TRBD1 (5 bases). The CDR3 is 15 residues long. The V end lost 5 bases, the J end lost 5 bases, and 15 bases lay between the germline ends. CDR1 LNHDA and CDR2 SQIVND come from the germline V gene (reference sequence). The DNA for the CDR3 is TGTGCCAGTAGTTGGGCAGGGCTTACAACCGGGGAGCTGTTTTTT. Its translation is CASSWAGLTTGELFF.

This chain connects TRBV6-5 to TRBJ2-1, with TRBD2 identical over 13 bases. The CDR3 has 16 residues. Germline-derived CDR1 and CDR2 are MNHEY and SVGAGI. Trimming at V came to 2 bases and at J to 5 bases, leaving 3 bases not matched to a gene. This chain's CDR3 is CASSYRTSGRNNEQFF. CDR3 in DNA: TGTGCCAGCAGTTACAGGACTAGCGGGAGAAACAATGAGCAGTTCTTC.

V usage is TRBV27 and J usage is TRBJ2-7, with 8 bases lining up with TRBD2. Germline V CDR1 and CDR2: MNHEY, SMNVEV (reference sequence). The CDR3 is 18 amino acids. V was pared by 1 base and J by 5 bases, with 16 bases of the junction left unmatched. CDR3 sequence: CASSLLFDGGASGNEQYF. CDR3 DNA sequence: TGTGCCAGCAGTTTATTGTTCGACGGGGGGGCCTCTGGGAACGAGCAGTACTTC.